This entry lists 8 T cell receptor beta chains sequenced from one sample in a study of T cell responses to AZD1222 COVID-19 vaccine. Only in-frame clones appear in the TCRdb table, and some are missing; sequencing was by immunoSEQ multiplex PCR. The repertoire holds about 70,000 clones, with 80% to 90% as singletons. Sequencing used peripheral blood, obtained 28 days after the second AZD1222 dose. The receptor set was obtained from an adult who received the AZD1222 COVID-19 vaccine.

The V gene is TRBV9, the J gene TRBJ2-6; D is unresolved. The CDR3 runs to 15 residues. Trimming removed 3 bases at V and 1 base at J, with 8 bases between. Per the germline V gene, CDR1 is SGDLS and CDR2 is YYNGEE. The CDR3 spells CASSAYNSGANVLTF. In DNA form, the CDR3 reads TGTGCCAGCAGCGCCTATAATTCTGGGGCCAACGTCCTGACTTTC.

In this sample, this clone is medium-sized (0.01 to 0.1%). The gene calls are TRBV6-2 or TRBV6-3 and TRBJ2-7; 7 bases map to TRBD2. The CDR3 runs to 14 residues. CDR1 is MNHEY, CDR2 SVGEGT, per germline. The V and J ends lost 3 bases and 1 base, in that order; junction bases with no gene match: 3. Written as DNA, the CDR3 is TGTGCCAGCAGTTATCACGGGGGGTCCTACGAGCAGTACTTC. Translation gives CASSYHGGSYEQYF.

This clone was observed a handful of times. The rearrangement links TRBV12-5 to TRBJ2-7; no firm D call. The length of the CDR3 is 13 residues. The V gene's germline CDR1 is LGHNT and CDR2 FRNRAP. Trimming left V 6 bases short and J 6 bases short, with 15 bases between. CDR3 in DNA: TGTGCTAGTGGGATCCCGGCCGGTGGCGAGCAGTACTTC. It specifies CASGIPAGGEQYF.

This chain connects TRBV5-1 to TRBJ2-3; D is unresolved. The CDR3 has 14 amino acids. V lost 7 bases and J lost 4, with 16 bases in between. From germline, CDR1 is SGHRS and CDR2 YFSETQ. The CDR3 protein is CASQIGRRSDTQYF. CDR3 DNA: TGCGCCAGCCAGATAGGACGGAGATCAGATACGCAGTATTTT.

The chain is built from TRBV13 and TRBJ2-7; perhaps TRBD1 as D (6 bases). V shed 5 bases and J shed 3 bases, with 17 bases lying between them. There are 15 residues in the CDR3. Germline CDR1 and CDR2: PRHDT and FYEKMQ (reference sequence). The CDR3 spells CASSPIGQGIYEQYF. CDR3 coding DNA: TGTGCCAGCAGCCCAATTGGGCAGGGGATCTACGAGCAGTACTTC. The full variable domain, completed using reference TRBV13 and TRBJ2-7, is AAGVIQSPRHLIKEKRETATLKCYPIPRHDTVYWYQQGPGQDPQFLISFYEKMQSDKGSIPDRFSAQQFSDYHSELNMSSLELGDSALYFCASSPIGQGIYEQYFGPGTRLTVT.

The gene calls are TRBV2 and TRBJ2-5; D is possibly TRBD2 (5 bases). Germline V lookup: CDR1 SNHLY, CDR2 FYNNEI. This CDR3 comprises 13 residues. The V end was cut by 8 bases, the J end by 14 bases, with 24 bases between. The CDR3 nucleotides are TGTGCCAGCGTCATCTCCCTGGAGGTCCCCTTATACTTC. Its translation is CASVISLEVPLYF.

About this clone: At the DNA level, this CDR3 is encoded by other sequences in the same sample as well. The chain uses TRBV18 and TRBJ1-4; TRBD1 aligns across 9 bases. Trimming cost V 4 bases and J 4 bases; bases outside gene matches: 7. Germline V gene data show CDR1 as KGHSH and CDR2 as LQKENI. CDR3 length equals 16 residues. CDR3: CASSLLPGQGNEKLFF. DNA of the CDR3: TGTGCCAGCTCACTTTTACCGGGACAGGGTAATGAAAAACTGTTTTTT.

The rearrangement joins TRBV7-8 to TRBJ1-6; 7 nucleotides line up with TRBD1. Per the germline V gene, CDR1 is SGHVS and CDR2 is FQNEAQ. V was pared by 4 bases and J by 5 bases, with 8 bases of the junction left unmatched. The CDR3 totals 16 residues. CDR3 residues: CASSSRGQRNNSPLHF. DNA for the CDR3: TGTGCCAGCAGCTCACGGGGACAGCGGAATAATTCACCCCTCCACTTT.